The 9 T cell receptor beta chains below all came from one sample that was sequenced in a study of T cells in Graves' hyperthyroidism and ophthalmopathy. Using RNA transcripts as the source, TCR beta CDR3 regions were amplified. In the first-round RT-PCR of the TCR CDR3, the HTBI primer set was used. From the multiplex PCR reads, TCRdb called clonotypes with MiXCR, one entry per CDR3 protein. This sample has around 600,000 distinct CDR3 sequences, with approximately 14% found just once. The sample comprised blood. Receptors were obtained from a woman in her forties or fifties with Graves' ophthalmopathy.

This sequence joins TRBV9 and TRBJ2-2; maybe TRBD1 (6 bases). This CDR3 comprises 15 residues. Germline CDR1 and CDR2: SGDLS and YYNGEE. Trimming shortened V by 0 bases and J by 5 bases, and 11 bases separated the two germline ends. CDR3 amino acids: CASSVVQGRTGELFF. DNA of the CDR3: TGTGCCAGCAGCGTAGTGCAGGGGCGGACCGGGGAGCTGTTTTTT.

This clonotype showed up many times. V and J are TRBV6-2 or TRBV6-3 and TRBJ2-1, with D hard to call. V was pared by 6 bases and J by 6 bases, with 9 bases between. This CDR3 comprises 12 residues. Germline CDR1 MNHEY, CDR2 SVGEGT. The CDR3 protein is CASRVSRNEQFF. The CDR3 DNA is TGTGCCAGCAGGGTATCTCGCAATGAGCAGTTCTTC.

This clonotype was detected a few times. V gene TRBV9 combines with J gene TRBJ1-2, with D unresolved. Trimming pared 1 base from V and 7 bases from J, leaving 8 bases between. CDR1 and CDR2 (germline): SGDLS, YYNGEE. The CDR3 has 12 amino acids. Written as DNA, the CDR3 is TGTGCCAGCAGCGTACCACCCGGTGGCTACACCTTC. Amino acid sequence: CASSVPPGGYTF.

On this clonotype itself: Just one base apart from a much larger clone, this may be a read error. The rearrangement uses TRBV7-9 and TRBJ1-1, with 8 nucleotides matching TRBD1. Looked up from germline, CDR1 is SEHNR and CDR2 is FQNEAQ (reference sequence). The CDR3 consists of 14 residues. After removal of 7 bases from V and 3 bases from J, the junction contained 7 bases not matched to a gene. CDR3 sequence reads: CASNEGTGYTEAFF. In nucleotides, the CDR3 is TGTGCCAGCAACGAGGGGACAGGATACACTGAAGCTTTCTTT.

This chain's CDR3 is CSASSGESTDTQYF. The CDR3 DNA reads TGCAGTGCTAGTAGCGGAGAAAGCACAGATACGCAGTATTTT. This chain links TRBV20-1 with TRBJ2-3, with D possibly TRBD2 on 6 matching bases. Trimming cost V 3 bases and J 0 bases, with 10 bases left between them. The CDR3 length is 14 residues. Per germline, CDR1 DFQATT and CDR2 SNEGSKA (reference sequence).

The rearrangement links TRBV4-3 to TRBJ2-3, with D unclear. Trimming stripped 2 bases from V and 4 bases from J, with 10 bases between. Germline CDR1 is LGHNA and CDR2 is YSLEER. The CDR3 contains 14 residues. CDR3 in DNA: TGCGCCAGCAGCCAAAGGGTTGGCTCAGATACGCAGTATTTT. It translates to CASSQRVGSDTQYF.

V gene TRBV19 combines with J gene TRBJ1-2; D uncertain. V lost 8 bases and J 3 bases, leaving 13 bases between the germline ends. The CDR3 length is 13 residues. Germline loops: CDR1 LNHDA, CDR2 SQIVND (reference sequence). CDR3: CASQNRRHYGYTF. The DNA of the CDR3 is TGTGCCAGTCAGAACCGAAGGCACTATGGCTACACCTTC.

This clonotype occurred many times. The CDR3 here is CASSPTGQTNTEAFF. CDR3 DNA: TGTGCCAGCAGCCCCACGGGACAGACGAACACTGAAGCTTTCTTT. The genes are TRBV28 and TRBJ1-1; 7 nucleotides match TRBD1. The CDR3 loop spans 15 amino acids. Germline V gives CDR1 MDHEN, CDR2 SYDVKM. J gave up 1 base and V 6 bases, and 8 bases lay outside the gene matches.

The chain joins TRBV12-3 or TRBV12-4 to TRBJ1-2; D not resolved. The CDR3 sequence is 17 residues long. V lost 6 bases, J lost 0 bases, and 20 bases lay in between. The CDR3 reads CASSKPGSEEANYGYTF. The CDR3 nucleotides read TGTGCCAGCAGCAAACCGGGGAGCGAGGAGGCTAACTATGGCTACACCTTC.